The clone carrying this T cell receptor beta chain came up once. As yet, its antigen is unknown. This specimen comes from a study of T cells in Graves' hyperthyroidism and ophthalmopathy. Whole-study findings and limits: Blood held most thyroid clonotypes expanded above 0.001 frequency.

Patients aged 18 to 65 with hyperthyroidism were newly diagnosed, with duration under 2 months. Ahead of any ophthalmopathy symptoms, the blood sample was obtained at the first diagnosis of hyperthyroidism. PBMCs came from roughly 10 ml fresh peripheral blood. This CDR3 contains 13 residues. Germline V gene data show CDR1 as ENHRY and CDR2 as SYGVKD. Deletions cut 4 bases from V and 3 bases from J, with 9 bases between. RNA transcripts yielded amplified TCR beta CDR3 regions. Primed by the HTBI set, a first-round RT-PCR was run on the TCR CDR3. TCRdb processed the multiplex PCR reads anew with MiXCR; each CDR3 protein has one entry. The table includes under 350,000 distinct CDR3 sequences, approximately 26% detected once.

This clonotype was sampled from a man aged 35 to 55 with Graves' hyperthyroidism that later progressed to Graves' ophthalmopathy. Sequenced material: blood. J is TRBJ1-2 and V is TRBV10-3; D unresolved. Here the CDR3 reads CAISAELDYGYTF. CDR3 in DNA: TGTGCCATCAGTGCTGAGCTTGACTATGGCTACACCTTC.